This T cell receptor (beta chain) was identified in a study of siplizumab effects on memory and regulatory T cells. Overall study results and limits: The suppressive capacity of proliferating Tregs from siplizumab cultures remained unconfirmed. Sequences that were alloreactive and traceable to unstimulated CD4+ memory cells were significantly reduced by siplizumab.

The V segment lost 4 bases and the J segment 5 bases; nucleotides outside the gene matches: 1. CDR3 length: 13 residues. Per the germline V gene, CDR1 is MGHRA and CDR2 is YSYEKL. Notes on this clone: Antigen specificity is unknown.

The repertoire was sequenced with immunoSEQ multiplex PCR; TCRdb's copy has only in-frame clones and lacks some. This sample has about 13,000 clones, with approximately 49% found just once. Cells of the mixed lymphocyte reaction were cocultured at 37 degrees C for around six days. Specimen: CFSE-low (dividing) CD4+ T cells sorted from an allogeneic mixed lymphocyte reaction. The chain recombines TRBV4-1 with TRBJ2-2; TRBD2 matches 7 bases. The receptor was derived from a human donor in good health; the cells came from an allogeneic mixed lymphocyte reaction. CDR3 nucleotides: TGCGCCAGCAGCCGCGGGAGTACCGGGGAGCTGTTTTTT. Amino acid sequence: CASSRGSTGELFF.